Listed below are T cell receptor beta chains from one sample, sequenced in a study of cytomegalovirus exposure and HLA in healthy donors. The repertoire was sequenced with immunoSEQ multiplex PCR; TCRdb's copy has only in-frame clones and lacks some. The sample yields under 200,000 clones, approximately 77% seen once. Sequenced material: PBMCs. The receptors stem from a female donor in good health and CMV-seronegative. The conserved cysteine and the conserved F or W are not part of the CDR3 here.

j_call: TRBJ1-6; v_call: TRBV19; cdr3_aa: ASSIGGQGKSPLH
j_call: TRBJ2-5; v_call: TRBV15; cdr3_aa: ATSSRGKGLAISGTQY
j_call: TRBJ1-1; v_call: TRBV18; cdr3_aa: ASSPRGIDTEAF
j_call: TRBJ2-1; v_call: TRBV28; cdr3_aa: ASSYGLAGDNEQF
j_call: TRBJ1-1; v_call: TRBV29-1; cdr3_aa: SSRQVLNTEAF
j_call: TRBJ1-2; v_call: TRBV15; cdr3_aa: ATSTPRSQGRSRGYT
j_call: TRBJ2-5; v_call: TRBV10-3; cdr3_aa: AIGLPGDFH
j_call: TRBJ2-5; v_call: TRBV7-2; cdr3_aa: ASSRGRGETQY
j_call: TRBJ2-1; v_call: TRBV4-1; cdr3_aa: ASSWDPLAGPNEQF
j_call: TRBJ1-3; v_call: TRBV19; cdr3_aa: ASLGFGNTIY
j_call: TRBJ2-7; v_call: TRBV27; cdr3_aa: ASSYLAAYEQY
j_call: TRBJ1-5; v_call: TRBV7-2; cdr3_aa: ASSFGQVSNQPQH
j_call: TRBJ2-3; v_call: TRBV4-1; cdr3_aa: ASSQDLFAGGTDTQY
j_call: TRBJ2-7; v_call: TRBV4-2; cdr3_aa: ASSRTSGGGEQY
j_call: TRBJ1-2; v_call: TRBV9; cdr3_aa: ASSVASGEGGSGYT
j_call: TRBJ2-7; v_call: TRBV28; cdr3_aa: ASSLLTSGSYEQY
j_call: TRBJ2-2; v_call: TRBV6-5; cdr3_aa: ASSYMETGTELF
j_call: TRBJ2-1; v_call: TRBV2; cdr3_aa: ASSDRVSYNEQF
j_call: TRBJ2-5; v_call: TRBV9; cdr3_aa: ASSVGDRETQY
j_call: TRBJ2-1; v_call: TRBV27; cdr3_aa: ASSFASGVNEQF
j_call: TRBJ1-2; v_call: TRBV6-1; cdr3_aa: ASSDLPGQGIYGYT
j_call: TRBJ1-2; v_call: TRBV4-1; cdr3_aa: ASSRDKIGHGYT
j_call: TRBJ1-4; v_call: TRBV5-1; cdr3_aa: ASSSWTATNEKLF
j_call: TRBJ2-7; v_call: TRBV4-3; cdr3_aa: ASSQDGQGYEQY
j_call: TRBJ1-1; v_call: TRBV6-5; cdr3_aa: ASRISIREKAF
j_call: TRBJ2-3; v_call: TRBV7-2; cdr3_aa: ASSSSRDRVRNTQY
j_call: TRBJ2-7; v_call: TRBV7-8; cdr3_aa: ASSLNQPYQY